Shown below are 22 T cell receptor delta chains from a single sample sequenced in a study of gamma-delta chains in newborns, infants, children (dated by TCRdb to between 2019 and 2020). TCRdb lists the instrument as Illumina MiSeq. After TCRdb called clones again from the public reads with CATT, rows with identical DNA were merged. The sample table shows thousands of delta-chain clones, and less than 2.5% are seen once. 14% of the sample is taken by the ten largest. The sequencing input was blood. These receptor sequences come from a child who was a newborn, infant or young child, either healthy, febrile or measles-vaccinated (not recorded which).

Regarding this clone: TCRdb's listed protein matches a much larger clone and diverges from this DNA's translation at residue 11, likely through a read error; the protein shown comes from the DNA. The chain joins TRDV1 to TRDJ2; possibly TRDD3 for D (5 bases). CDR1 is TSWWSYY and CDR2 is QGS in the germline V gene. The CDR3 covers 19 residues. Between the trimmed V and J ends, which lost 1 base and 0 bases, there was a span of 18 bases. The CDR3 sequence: CALGEPTTGTEALTAQLFF. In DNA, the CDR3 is TGTGCTCTTGGGGAACCTACTACGGGGACCGAAGCTTTGACAGCACAACTCTTCTTT.

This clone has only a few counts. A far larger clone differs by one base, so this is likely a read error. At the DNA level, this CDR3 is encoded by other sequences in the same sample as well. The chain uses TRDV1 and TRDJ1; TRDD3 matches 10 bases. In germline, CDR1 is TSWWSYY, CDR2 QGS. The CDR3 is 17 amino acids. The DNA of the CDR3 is TGTGCCCTTGGGGAAAGTAGCGGGACTGGGGGATCCGATAAACTCATCTTT. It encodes CALGESSGTGGSDKLIF.

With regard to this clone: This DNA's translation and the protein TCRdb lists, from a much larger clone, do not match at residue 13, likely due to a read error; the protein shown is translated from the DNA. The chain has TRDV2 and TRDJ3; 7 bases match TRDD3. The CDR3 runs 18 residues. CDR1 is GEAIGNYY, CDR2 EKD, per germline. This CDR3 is CACDTWGTSSWDARQMFF. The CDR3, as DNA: TGTGCCTGTGACACCTGGGGGACGAGCTCCTGGGACGCCCGACAGATGTTTTTC.

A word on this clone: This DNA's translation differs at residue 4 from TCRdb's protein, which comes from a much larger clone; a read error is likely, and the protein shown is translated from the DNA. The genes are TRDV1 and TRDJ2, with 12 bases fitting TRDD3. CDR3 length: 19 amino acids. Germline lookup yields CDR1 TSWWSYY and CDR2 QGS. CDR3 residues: CALWDPKHGDWGIPAQLFF. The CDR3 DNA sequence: TGTGCTCTTTGGGACCCGAAGCACGGGGACTGGGGGATACCCGCACAACTCTTCTTT.

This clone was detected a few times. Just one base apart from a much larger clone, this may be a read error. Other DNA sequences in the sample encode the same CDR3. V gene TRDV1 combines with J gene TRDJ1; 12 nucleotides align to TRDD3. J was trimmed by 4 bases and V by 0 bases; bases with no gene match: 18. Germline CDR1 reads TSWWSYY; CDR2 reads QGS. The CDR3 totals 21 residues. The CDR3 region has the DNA TGTGCTCTTGGGGAACTCCCCTTCCTACGTACTGGGGGATACCAAGTCGATAAACTCATCTTT. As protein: CALGELPFLRTGGYQVDKLIF.

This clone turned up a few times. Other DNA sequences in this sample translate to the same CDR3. This chain's CDR3 is CACDTLLVGDTHPDKLIF. As DNA, the CDR3 is TGTGCTTGCGACACTCTGTTGGTGGGGGATACGCATCCCGATAAACTCATCTTT. This chain joins TRDV2 and TRDJ1; 11 bases are shared with TRDD3. Per the germline V gene, CDR1 is GEAIGNYY and CDR2 is EKD. The CDR3 runs 18 residues.

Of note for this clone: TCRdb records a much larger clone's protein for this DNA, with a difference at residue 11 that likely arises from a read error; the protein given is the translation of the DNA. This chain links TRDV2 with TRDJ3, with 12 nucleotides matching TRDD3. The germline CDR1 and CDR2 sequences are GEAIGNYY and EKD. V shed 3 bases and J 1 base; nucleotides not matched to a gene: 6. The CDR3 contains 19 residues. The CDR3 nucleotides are TGTGCCTGTGACCCCCTACTGGGGGATACATCCTGGGACACCCGACAGATGTTTTTC. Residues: CACDPLLGDTSWDTRQMFF.

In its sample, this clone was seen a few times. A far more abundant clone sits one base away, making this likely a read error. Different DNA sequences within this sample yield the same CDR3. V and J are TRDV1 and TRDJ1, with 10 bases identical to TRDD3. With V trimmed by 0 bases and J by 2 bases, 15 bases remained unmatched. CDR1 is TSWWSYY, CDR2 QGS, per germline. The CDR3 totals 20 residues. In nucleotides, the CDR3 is TGTGCTCTTGGGGAACTAGGGTGCAACGGTCTGGGGGATAAGACCGATAAACTCATCTTT. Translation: CALGELGCNGLGDKTDKLIF.

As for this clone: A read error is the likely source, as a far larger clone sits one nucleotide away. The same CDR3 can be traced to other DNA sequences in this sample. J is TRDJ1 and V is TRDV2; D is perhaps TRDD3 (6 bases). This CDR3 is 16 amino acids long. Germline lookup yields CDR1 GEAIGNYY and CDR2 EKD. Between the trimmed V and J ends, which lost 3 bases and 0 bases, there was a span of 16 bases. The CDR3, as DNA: TGTGCCTGTGACCCTGGAGGATACTCTTACACCGATAAACTCATCTTT. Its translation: CACDPGGYSYTDKLIF.

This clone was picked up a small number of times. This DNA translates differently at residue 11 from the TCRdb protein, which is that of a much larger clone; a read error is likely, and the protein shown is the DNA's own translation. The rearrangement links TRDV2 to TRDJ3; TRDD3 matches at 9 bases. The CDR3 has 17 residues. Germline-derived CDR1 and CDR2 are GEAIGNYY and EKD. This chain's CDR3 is CACEYWGSSWGTRQMFF. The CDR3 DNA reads TGTGCCTGTGAATACTGGGGGAGCTCCTGGGGCACCCGACAGATGTTTTTC.

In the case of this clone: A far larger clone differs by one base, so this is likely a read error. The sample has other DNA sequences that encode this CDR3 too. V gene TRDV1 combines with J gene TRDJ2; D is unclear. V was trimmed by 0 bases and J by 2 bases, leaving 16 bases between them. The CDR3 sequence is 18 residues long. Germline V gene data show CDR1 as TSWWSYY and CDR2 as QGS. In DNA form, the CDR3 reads TGTGCTCTTGGGGAACTCCCCCCTTTTACTACCTTGACAGCACAACTCTTCTTT. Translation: CALGELPPFTTLTAQLFF.

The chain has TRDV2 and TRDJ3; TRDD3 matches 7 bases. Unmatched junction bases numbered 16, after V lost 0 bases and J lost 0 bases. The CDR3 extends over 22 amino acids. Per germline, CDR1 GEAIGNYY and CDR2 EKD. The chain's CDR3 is CACDTPGLGAPKSSWDTRQMFF. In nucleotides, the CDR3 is TGTGCCTGTGACACCCCAGGGCTGGGGGCTCCGAAGAGCTCCTGGGACACCCGACAGATGTTTTTC.

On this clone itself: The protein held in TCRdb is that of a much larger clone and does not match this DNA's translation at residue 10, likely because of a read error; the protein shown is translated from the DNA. The CDR3 sequence is CALGEPRSFVTDKLIF. CDR3 nucleotide sequence: TGTGCTCTTGGGGAACCCCGTTCCTTTGTCACCGATAAACTCATCTTT. This chain connects TRDV1 to TRDJ1; possible D gene TRDD2, 5 bases. Per the germline V gene, CDR1 is TSWWSYY and CDR2 is QGS. This CDR3 region has 16 residues. V was clipped by 1 base and J by 1 base, with 13 bases between them.

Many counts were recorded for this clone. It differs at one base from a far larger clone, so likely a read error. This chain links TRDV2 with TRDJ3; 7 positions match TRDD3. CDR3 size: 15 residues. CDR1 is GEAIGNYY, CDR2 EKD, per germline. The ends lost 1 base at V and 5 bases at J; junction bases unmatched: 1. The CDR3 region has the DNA TGTGCCTGTGACACGGGATACCGGGACACCCGACAGATGTTTTTC. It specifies CACDTGYRDTRQMFF.

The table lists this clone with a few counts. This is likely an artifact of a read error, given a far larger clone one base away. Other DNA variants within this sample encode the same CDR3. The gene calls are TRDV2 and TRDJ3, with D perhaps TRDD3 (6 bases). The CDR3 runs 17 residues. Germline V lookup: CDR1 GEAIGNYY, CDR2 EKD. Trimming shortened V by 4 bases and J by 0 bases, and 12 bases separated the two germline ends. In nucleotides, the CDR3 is TGTGCCTGTGATACCTGGGATAGCTCCTGGGACACCCGACAGATGTTTTTC. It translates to CACDTWDSSWDTRQMFF.

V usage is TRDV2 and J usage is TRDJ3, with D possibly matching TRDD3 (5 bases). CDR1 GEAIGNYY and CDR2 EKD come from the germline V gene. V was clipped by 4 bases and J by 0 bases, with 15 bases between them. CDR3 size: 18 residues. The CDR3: CACEPLWASSWDTRQMFF. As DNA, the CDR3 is TGTGCCTGTGAGCCACTCTGGGCTAGCTCCTGGGACACCCGACAGATGTTTTTC.

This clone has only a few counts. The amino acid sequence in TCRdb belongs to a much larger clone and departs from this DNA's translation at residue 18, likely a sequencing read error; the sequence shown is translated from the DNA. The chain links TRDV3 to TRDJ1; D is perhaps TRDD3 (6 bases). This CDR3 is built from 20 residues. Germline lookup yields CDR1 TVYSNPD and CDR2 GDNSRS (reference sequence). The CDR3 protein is CAFSASADLGSVPYTDKHIF. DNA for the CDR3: TGTGCCTTTAGCGCCTCCGCTGATCTGGGGTCCGTCCCTTACACCGATAAACACATCTTT.

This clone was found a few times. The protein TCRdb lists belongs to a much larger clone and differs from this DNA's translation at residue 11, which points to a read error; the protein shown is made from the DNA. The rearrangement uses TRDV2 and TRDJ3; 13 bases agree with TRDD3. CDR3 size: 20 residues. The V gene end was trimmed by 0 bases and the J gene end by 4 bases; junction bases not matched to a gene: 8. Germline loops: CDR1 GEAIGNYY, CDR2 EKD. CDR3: CACDTGTGGYAAWDTRQMFF. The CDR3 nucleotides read TGTGCCTGTGACACCGGTACTGGGGGATACGCGGCTTGGGACACCCGACAGATGTTTTTC.

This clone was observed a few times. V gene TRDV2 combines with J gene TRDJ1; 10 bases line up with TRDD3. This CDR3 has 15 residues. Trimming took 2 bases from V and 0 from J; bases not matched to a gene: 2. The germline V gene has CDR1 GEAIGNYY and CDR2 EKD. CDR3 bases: TGTGCCTGTGACAGTCTGGGGGATAACACCGATAAACTCATCTTT. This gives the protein CACDSLGDNTDKLIF.

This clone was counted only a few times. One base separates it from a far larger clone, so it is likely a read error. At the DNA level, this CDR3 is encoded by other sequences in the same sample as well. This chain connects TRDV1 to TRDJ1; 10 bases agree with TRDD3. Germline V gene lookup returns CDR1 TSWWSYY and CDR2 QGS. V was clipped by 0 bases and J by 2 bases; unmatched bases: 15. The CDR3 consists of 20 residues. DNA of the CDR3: TGTGCTCTTGGGGAACTAGGATGCAACGGCCTGGGGGATAAGACCGATAAACTCATCTTT. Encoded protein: CALGELGCNGLGDKTDKLIF.

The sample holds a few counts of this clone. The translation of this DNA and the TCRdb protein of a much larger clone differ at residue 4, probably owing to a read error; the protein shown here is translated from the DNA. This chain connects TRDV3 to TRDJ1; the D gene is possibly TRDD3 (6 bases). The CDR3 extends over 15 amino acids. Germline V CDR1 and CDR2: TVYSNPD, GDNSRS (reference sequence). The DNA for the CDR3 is TGTGCGACCCACTCCAGGGGGACGTACACCGATAAACTCATCTTT. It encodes CATHSRGTYTDKLIF.

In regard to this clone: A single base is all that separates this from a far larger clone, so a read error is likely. The chain's CDR3 is CALGEPLFLMKVLGDTARSYTDKLIF. DNA for the CDR3: TGTGCTCTTGGGGAGCCCCTCTTCCTAATGAAAGTACTGGGGGATACCGCACGATCCTACACCGATAAACTCATCTTT. The chain couples TRDV1 to TRDJ1; 12 bases are a match to TRDD3. V shed 3 bases, J shed 0 bases, and the junction held 32 bases outside the gene matches. From germline, CDR1 is TSWWSYY and CDR2 QGS. CDR3 length: 26 amino acids.